What follows are 28 T cell receptor beta chains derived from one specimen sequenced in a study of cytomegalovirus exposure and HLA in healthy donors. Use of 60 Vbeta and 13 Jbeta primers characterized the PCR. Clones were read by immunoSEQ multiplex PCR, and TCRdb kept only the in-frame ones, dropping some. This sample carries more than 95,000 clones, about three quarters of them seen once, and the ten largest clones take approximately 1.3%. The sequenced sample consisted of PBMCs. The receptors derive from a female donor in good health and CMV-seronegative.

This chain joins TRBV9 and TRBJ2-3, with D tentatively TRBD1 (5 bases). V was clipped by 3 bases and J by 0 bases, with 14 bases between them. Germline loops: CDR1 SGDLS, CDR2 YYNGEE. The CDR3 is 16 residues long. The CDR3 here is CASSARRQSSTDTQYF. The DNA of the CDR3 is TGTGCCAGCAGCGCCCGTCGACAGTCTAGCACAGATACGCAGTATTTT. Together with reference TRBV9 and TRBJ2-3, the CDR3 gives the full variable domain: DSGVTQTPKHLITATGQRVTLRCSPRSGDLSVYWYQQSLDQGLQFLIQYYNGEERAKGNILERFSAQQFPDLHSELNLSSLELGDSALYFCASSARRQSSTDTQYFGPGTRLTVL.

V usage is TRBV19 and J usage is TRBJ2-5; 7 positions match TRBD2. Germline CDR1 is LNHDA and CDR2 is SQIVND (reference sequence). Unmatched junction bases numbered 7, after V lost 6 bases and J lost 0 bases. This CDR3 spans 15 amino acids. The CDR3 nucleotides are TGTGCCAGTAGCCTAGCGGCTTCGTACCAAGAGACCCAGTACTTC. As protein: CASSLAASYQETQYF.

The genes are TRBV27 and TRBJ2-1, with TRBD2 matching 7 bases. J lost 7 bases, V lost 7 bases, and 13 bases had no gene match. CDR3 length equals 15 residues. Germline CDR1 reads MNHEY; CDR2 reads SMNVEV (reference sequence). Here the CDR3 reads CASTWLAALANEQFF. The DNA of the CDR3 is TGTGCCAGCACTTGGCTAGCGGCCCTCGCAAATGAGCAGTTCTTC.

This clone was counted a few times. The chain combines TRBV5-1 with TRBJ2-3; D might be TRBD2 (6 bases). Germline CDR1 and CDR2: SGHRS and YFSETQ. Trimming removed 0 bases at V and 5 bases at J, with 13 bases between. This CDR3 comprises 15 residues. CDR3 amino acids: CASSLGEVGRDTQYF. In DNA form, the CDR3 reads TGCGCCAGCAGCTTGGGGGAGGTGGGGAGAGATACGCAGTATTTT.

J is TRBJ2-5 and V is TRBV7-9; 13 nucleotides line up with TRBD2. CDR1 is SEHNR and CDR2 is FQNEAQ in the germline V gene (reference sequence). The CDR3 consists of 15 residues. V was clipped by 6 bases and J by 3 bases; unmatched bases: 4. CDR3 protein: CASSRGLAGEETQYF. The CDR3 nucleotides read TGTGCCAGCAGTCGTGGACTAGCGGGGGAAGAGACCCAGTACTTC.

This sequence joins TRBV6-5 and TRBJ2-3; TRBD2 might be the D (6 bases). CDR1 and CDR2 from the germline V gene are MNHEY and SVGAGI. This CDR3 is 16 amino acids long. Trimming shortened V by 3 bases and J by 1 base, and 14 bases separated the two germline ends. CDR3 loop: CASSYVRRGGTDTQYF. CDR3 coding DNA: TGTGCCAGCAGTTATGTCCGGCGGGGAGGCACAGATACGCAGTATTTT.

Regarding this clone: Its ends do not fully match the called genes, so a read error is possible. The chain joins TRBV7-9 to TRBJ2-7; the D gene is possibly TRBD1 (6 bases). Germline CDR1 and CDR2: SEHNR and FQNEAQ (reference sequence). The CDR3 runs to 12 residues. The DNA of the CDR3 is TGTTCCAGCAGCCCGACAGGCTACGAGCAGTACTTC. It specifies CSSSPTGYEQYF. Supplemented by reference TRBV7-9 and TRBJ2-7, the full variable domain reads DTGVSQNPRHKITKRGQNVTFRCDPISEHNRLYWYRQTLGQGPEFLTYFQNEAQLEKSRLLSDRFSAERPKGSFSTLEIQRTEQGDSAMYLCSSSPTGYEQYFGPGTRLTVT.

The chain uses TRBV11-3 and TRBJ2-1; 8 nucleotides match TRBD2. The CDR3 covers 15 residues. V shed 5 bases, J shed 4 bases, and the junction held 7 bases outside the gene matches. Germline CDR1 reads SGHNT; CDR2 reads YENEEA. The CDR3 DNA reads TGTGCCAGCAGCGGTTATAGCGGGAAATACAATGAGCAGTTCTTC. Protein product: CASSGYSGKYNEQFF.

The table lists this clone with a count of one. The chain links TRBV18 to TRBJ1-3; 8 positions agree with TRBD1. V lost 3 bases and J lost 0; bases outside the gene matches: 7. The CDR3 runs to 17 residues. Germline assignment: CDR1 KGHSH and CDR2 LQKENI. This CDR3 is CASSPVPGTGSGNTIYF. The CDR3 bases are TGTGCCAGCTCACCCGTACCCGGGACAGGCTCTGGAAACACCATATATTTT.

The chain couples TRBV28 to TRBJ2-2; 9 bases are a match to TRBD1. This CDR3 is 16 amino acids long. Trimming cost V 3 bases and J 3 bases; bases outside gene matches: 5. Looked up from germline, CDR1 is MDHEN and CDR2 is SYDVKM. The CDR3 spells CASSFRQGVYTGELFF. Written as DNA, the CDR3 is TGTGCCAGCAGTTTTCGACAGGGGGTGTACACCGGGGAGCTGTTTTTT.

Turning to this clone: One end of the junction varies from germline; a read error may be responsible. The chain employs TRBV6-1 and TRBJ2-7; D call uncertain. Per the germline V gene, CDR1 is MNHNS and CDR2 is SASEGT. The CDR3 is 13 amino acids. The CDR3 region is CAGSEARFYEQYF. CDR3 sequence (DNA): TGTGCCGGCAGTGAAGCCCGGTTCTACGAGCAGTACTTC.

This clone turned up a few times. Other DNA sequences in the same sample also yield this CDR3. The rearrangement uses TRBV10-2 and TRBJ1-1; possible D gene TRBD1, 5 bases. This CDR3 is 13 amino acids long. In germline, CDR1 is WSHSY, CDR2 SAAADI. With 2 bases removed from V and 4 bases from J, the gap between germline ends came to 8 bases. The CDR3 here is CASSEQGGTEAFF. The CDR3 DNA reads as TGCGCCAGCAGTGAGCAGGGAGGCACTGAAGCTTTCTTT.

V gene TRBV6-5 combines with J gene TRBJ2-5; D is unresolved. In germline, CDR1 is MNHEY, CDR2 SVGAGI. V was trimmed by 0 bases and J by 1 base, leaving 9 bases between them. This CDR3 spans 15 amino acids. For the CDR3, the DNA is TGTGCCAGCAGTTACTCGTTCTGGAGCCAAGAGACCCAGTACTTC. Encoded protein: CASSYSFWSQETQYF.

The genes are TRBV6-1 and TRBJ1-2; 7 positions match TRBD1. In germline, CDR1 is MNHNS, CDR2 SASEGT. The CDR3 consists of 14 residues. J gave up 5 bases and V 3 bases, and 6 bases lay outside the gene matches. CDR3 DNA sequence: TGTGCCAGCAGTGACGGAGGGGGCGCGTATGGCTACACCTTC. Translation gives CASSDGGGAYGYTF.

The table lists this clone with a few counts. The V gene is TRBV7-6, the J gene TRBJ1-1; D perhaps matches TRBD1 (5 bases). V was pared by 3 bases and J by 8 bases, with 16 bases between. This CDR3 contains 14 residues. Germline CDR1 and CDR2: SGHVS and FNYEAQ. The DNA of the CDR3 is TGTGCCAGCAGCTTGGGCAGGGCGGTCGACGAAGCTTTCTTT. Translating gives CASSLGRAVDEAFF.

CDR3 DNA sequence: TGTGCCAGTAGTATTGAGAGGAACACTGAAGCTTTCTTT. This sequence encodes CASSIERNTEAFF. The rearrangement uses TRBV19 and TRBJ1-1; D remains ambiguous. Germline V gives CDR1 LNHDA, CDR2 SQIVND (reference sequence). This CDR3 has 13 amino acids. Trimming took 3 bases from V and 1 from J, leaving 6 bases between them. Using reference TRBV19 and TRBJ1-1 for the parts outside the CDR3, the full variable domain is DGGITQSPKYLFRKEGQNVTLSCEQNLNHDAMYWYRQDPGQGLRLIYYSQIVNDFQKGDIAEGYSVSREKKESFPLTVTSAQKNPTAFYLCASSIERNTEAFFGQGTRLTVV.

Only a few counts were recorded for this clone. The chain has TRBV11-2 and TRBJ1-1; D uncertain. The germline V gene has CDR1 SGHAT and CDR2 FQNNGV. This CDR3 has 14 residues. Trimming left V 2 bases short and J 0 bases short, with 7 bases between. The CDR3 protein is CASSLSGLNTEAFF. CDR3 sequence (DNA): TGTGCCAGCAGCTTAAGCGGCTTGAACACTGAAGCTTTCTTT.

The V call is TRBV2, the J call TRBJ1-5, with 9 nucleotides matching TRBD1. The CDR3 runs to 14 residues. V gave up 7 bases and J gave up 3 bases; unmatched junction bases: 4. CDR1 and CDR2 (germline): SNHLY, FYNNEI. CDR3 region: CASTRDRVNQPQHF. The CDR3 bases are TGTGCCAGCACCCGGGACAGGGTCAATCAGCCCCAGCATTTT. The whole variable domain, filled in from reference TRBV2 and TRBJ1-5, reads EPEVTQTPSHQVTQMGQEVILRCVPISNHLYFYWYRQILGQKVEFLVSFYNNEISEKSEIFDDQFSVERPDGSNFTLKIRSTKLEDSAMYFCASTRDRVNQPQHFGDGTRLSIL.

This clone came up a few times. The chain links TRBV4-1 to TRBJ2-2; TRBD1 is a possible D gene (6 bases). This CDR3 has 16 residues. Germline-derived CDR1 and CDR2 are MGHRA and YSYEKL. The V and J ends lost 1 base and 6 bases respectively, with 15 bases between them. CDR3: CASSQGRQGWAGELFF. The CDR3 bases are TGCGCCAGCAGCCAAGGGCGTCAGGGGTGGGCCGGGGAGCTGTTTTTT.

Only one count was recorded for this clone. The chain joins TRBV25-1 to TRBJ1-1; the D gene is possibly TRBD1 (5 bases). CDR1 is MGHDK and CDR2 is SYGVNS in the germline V gene. The length of the CDR3 is 12 residues. Trimming removed 4 bases at V and 5 bases at J, with 8 bases between. The CDR3 sequence: CASSGGGTEAFF. The CDR3 coding sequence is TGTGCCAGCAGTGGGGGGGGGACTGAAGCTTTCTTT.

This clone was picked up one time. The rearrangement uses TRBV7-9 and TRBJ1-6, with 12 bases fitting TRBD1. Trimming took 8 bases from V and 9 from J; bases not matched to a gene: 11. The CDR3 contains 16 residues. Germline values: CDR1 SEHNR, CDR2 FQNEAQ (reference sequence). In DNA form, the CDR3 reads TGTGCCAGCGACTTAGGGGACAGGGGGCTTGGTTCACCCCTCCACTTT. Its translation: CASDLGDRGLGSPLHF.

This chain links TRBV19 with TRBJ2-7; 9 bases line up with TRBD1. Germline values: CDR1 LNHDA, CDR2 SQIVND (reference sequence). V lost 4 bases, J lost 3 bases, and 4 bases stayed unmatched. The CDR3 loop spans 14 amino acids. DNA for the CDR3: TGTGCCAGTAGTACGGACAGGGGTGGCTACGAGCAGTACTTC. It yields the protein CASSTDRGGYEQYF. Drawing the rest from reference TRBV19 and TRBJ2-7, the complete variable domain is DGGITQSPKYLFRKEGQNVTLSCEQNLNHDAMYWYRQDPGQGLRLIYYSQIVNDFQKGDIAEGYSVSREKKESFPLTVTSAQKNPTAFYLCASSTDRGGYEQYFGPGTRLTVT.

This CDR3 is CASSQGKVAGNTIYF. The CDR3 DNA reads TGTGCCAGCTCACAGGGGAAGGTTGCTGGAAACACCATATATTTT. The chain employs TRBV18 and TRBJ1-3, with D perhaps matching TRBD1 (5 bases). CDR1 is KGHSH and CDR2 is LQKENI in the germline V gene. V was cut by 4 bases and J by 2 bases, with 12 bases left in between. The CDR3 covers 15 residues.

The rearrangement uses TRBV7-9 and TRBJ2-3, with 7 positions matching TRBD2. V shed 5 bases, J shed 5 bases, and the junction held 7 bases outside the gene matches. The CDR3 is 14 residues long. In germline, CDR1 is SEHNR, CDR2 FQNEAQ (reference sequence). CDR3 nucleotide sequence: TGTGCCAGCAGCGAACAGCGGGGACTAGATACGCAGTATTTT. Translation gives CASSEQRGLDTQYF.

The J gene is TRBJ1-6, the V gene TRBV4-1; D might be TRBD1 (5 bases). CDR1 MGHRA and CDR2 YSYEKL come from the germline V gene. V lost 0 bases and J 8 bases, leaving 8 bases between the germline ends. The CDR3 runs 14 residues. The CDR3 loop is CASSQDGADSPLHF. The DNA for the CDR3 is TGCGCCAGCAGCCAAGATGGGGCAGATTCACCCCTCCACTTT.

The chain combines TRBV7-7 with TRBJ2-1, with D maybe TRBD2 (6 bases). The CDR3 consists of 13 residues. Looked up from germline, CDR1 is SSHAT and CDR2 is FNYEAQ (reference sequence). The V and J ends lost 5 bases and 5 bases respectively, with 10 bases between them. CDR3 loop: CASSPQRDNEQFF. The CDR3 DNA follows: TGTGCCAGCAGCCCCCAGCGGGACAATGAGCAGTTCTTC.

The gene calls are TRBV11-3 and TRBJ2-4, with 12 bases that match TRBD2. From germline, CDR1 is SGHNT and CDR2 YENEEA. The J segment lost 7 bases and the V segment lost 0 bases, leaving 13 bases of the junction unmatched. CDR3 length: 19 amino acids. This CDR3 reads CASSLDPGLAGFGINIQYF. The CDR3 bases are TGTGCCAGCAGCTTAGATCCCGGACTAGCGGGGTTTGGAATTAACATTCAGTACTTC.

J is TRBJ2-1 and V is TRBV4-1; 7 bases align to TRBD2. CDR3 length: 15 residues. Germline CDR1 reads MGHRA; CDR2 reads YSYEKL. Losses at the gene ends were 1 base for V and 1 base for J; bases not matched to a gene: 1. CDR3 DNA sequence: TGCGCCAGCAGCCAAGGGGAGGGGTCCTACAATGAGCAGTTCTTC. Amino acids: CASSQGEGSYNEQFF.